This passage covers 30 T cell receptor beta chains from one sample sequenced in a study of technical replicates of blood from several donors. Assay used: immunoSEQ multiplex PCR; TCRdb lists only in-frame clones, some missing. This table holds about 98,000 clones, under 97% found once. The source material was T cells isolated from PBMCs. The receptor set was obtained from a human donor in good health.

With regard to this clone: Other DNA sequences in this sample translate to the same CDR3. V usage is TRBV5-1 and J usage is TRBJ1-4; 8 positions agree with TRBD1. Per germline, CDR1 SGHRS and CDR2 YFSETQ. The V segment lost 4 bases and the J segment 8 bases; nucleotides outside the gene matches: 7. This CDR3 is built from 14 residues. The CDR3 region is CASSPTGVEEKLFF. The DNA of the CDR3 is TGCGCCAGCAGCCCGACAGGGGTAGAGGAAAAACTGTTTTTT.

The rearrangement uses TRBV27 and TRBJ2-5, with 7 bases identical to TRBD1. The J call may be wrong; the DNA end is better matched by TRBJ2-7. Looked up from germline, CDR1 is MNHEY and CDR2 is SMNVEV (reference sequence). The length of the CDR3 is 14 residues. CDR3 sequence reads: CASSLGTGAYEQYF. The CDR3 nucleotides are TGTGCCAGCAGTTTAGGAACAGGGGCCTACGAGCAGTACTTC.

This chain joins TRBV5-6 and TRBJ2-7, with 15 bases that match TRBD2. CDR1 SGHDT and CDR2 YYEEEE come from the germline V gene. The CDR3 contains 19 residues. With 4 bases clipped from V and 0 bases from J, the junction kept 11 bases outside the gene matches. CDR3 residues: CASSIRTSGRAPSSYEQYF. In nucleotides, the CDR3 is TGTGCCAGCAGCATTCGGACTAGCGGGAGGGCCCCTAGCTCCTACGAGCAGTACTTC.

In DNA form, the CDR3 reads TGTGCCAGCTCACCCTGGACAGATTCTAACTATGGCTACACCTTC. Translated: CASSPWTDSNYGYTF. This chain joins TRBV18 and TRBJ1-2, with D possibly TRBD1 on 6 matching bases. V lost 3 bases and J 0 bases, leaving 11 bases between the germline ends. CDR1 and CDR2 from the germline V gene are KGHSH and LQKENI. This CDR3 comprises 15 residues.

This chain joins TRBV7-3 and TRBJ2-5; tentatively, D is TRBD1 (5 bases). This CDR3 is built from 13 residues. Trimming took 3 bases from V and 2 from J, leaving 7 bases between them. Germline V gives CDR1 SGHTA, CDR2 FQGTGA. CDR3 in amino acids: CASSFDRQETQYF. CDR3 bases: TGTGCCAGCAGCTTCGACAGACAAGAGACCCAGTACTTC.

This chain uses TRBV7-8 with TRBJ1-6; maybe TRBD1 (6 bases). Germline loops: CDR1 SGHVS, CDR2 FQNEAQ. CDR3 length: 19 residues. V gave up 3 bases and J gave up 0 bases, with 18 bases separating them. The CDR3 DNA sequence: TGTGCCAGCAGCTTGGGGCGGACAGCTTTAAGCTCCTATAATTCACCCCTCCACTTT. Its translation: CASSLGRTALSSYNSPLHF.

The rearrangement joins TRBV6-4 to TRBJ2-7; 11 bases are shared with TRBD2. The germline V gene has CDR1 MRHNA and CDR2 SNTAGT. The CDR3 length is 16 residues. V lost 7 bases to trimming and J lost 3 bases; unmatched junction nucleotides: 11. The CDR3 DNA is TGTGCCAGCATTAGAAGGGGACTAGCGGCAATCTACGAGCAGTACTTC. This codes for CASIRRGLAAIYEQYF.

This CDR3 is CASSLGPILEAFF. The CDR3 bases are TGTGCCAGCAGCTTGGGTCCAATACTTGAAGCTTTCTTT. This chain joins TRBV5-5 and TRBJ1-1; no reliable D call. The length of the CDR3 is 13 residues. Per the germline V gene, CDR1 is SGHKS and CDR2 is YYEKEE (reference sequence). Trimming left V 0 bases short and J 7 bases short, with 10 bases between. Full variable domain (remainder filled in from reference TRBV5-5 and TRBJ1-1): DAGVTQSPTHLIKTRGQQVTLRCSPISGHKSVSWYQQVLGQGPQFIFQYYEKEERGRGNFPDRFSARQFPNYSSELNVNALLLGDSALYLCASSLGPILEAFFGQGTRLTVV.

The rearrangement joins TRBV6-5 to TRBJ2-3, with D uncertain. The CDR3 has 15 amino acids. The V end lost 0 bases, the J end lost 5 bases, and 12 bases lay between the germline ends. Per germline, CDR1 MNHEY and CDR2 SVGAGI. The CDR3 DNA reads as TGTGCCAGCAGTTACTCGAACGGGTATGGAGATACGCAGTATTTT. Protein product: CASSYSNGYGDTQYF.

The chain recombines TRBV28 with TRBJ2-3, with 9 positions matching TRBD1. V lost 6 bases to trimming and J lost 6 bases; unmatched junction nucleotides: 10. CDR3 size: 15 residues. Germline values: CDR1 MDHEN, CDR2 SYDVKM. This CDR3 reads CASRPSRDRVDTQYF. The DNA of the CDR3 is TGTGCCAGCAGACCGTCCCGGGACAGGGTTGATACGCAGTATTTT.

This chain uses TRBV29-1 with TRBJ2-1, with 8 bases matching TRBD2. Germline V CDR1 and CDR2: SQVTM, ANQGSEA. The junction had 16 bases not matched to a gene; V was cut back by 6 bases and J by 6 bases. The CDR3 consists of 16 residues. The CDR3 DNA reads as TGCAGCGTACCCCTTCGCGGGGGGACATTCGGCAATGAGCAGTTCTTC. Protein: CSVPLRGGTFGNEQFF.

V is TRBV6-5 and J is TRBJ2-1, with 11 nucleotides matching TRBD2. The V gene end was trimmed by 7 bases and the J gene end by 12 bases; junction bases not matched to a gene: 14. Per germline, CDR1 MNHEY and CDR2 SVGAGI. The CDR3 consists of 15 residues. The CDR3 DNA reads TGTGCCAGCACTTCCGGGACTAGCGGAGGAGAGGTGCAGTTCTTC. Translated: CASTSGTSGGEVQFF.

Remarks on this clone: At the DNA level, this CDR3 is encoded by other sequences in the same sample as well. CDR3 sequence reads: CASSPGSQETQYF. In DNA, the CDR3 is TGTGCCAGCTCACCAGGGAGCCAAGAGACCCAGTACTTC. The chain employs TRBV18 and TRBJ2-5, with a weak D call TRBD2 (5 bases). This CDR3 region has 13 residues. Germline values: CDR1 KGHSH, CDR2 LQKENI. V gave up 2 bases and J gave up 1 base, with 5 bases separating them.

The chain carries TRBV28 and TRBJ1-1; 8 nucleotides line up with TRBD1. V lost 6 bases to trimming and J lost 11 bases; unmatched junction nucleotides: 20. The germline CDR1 and CDR2 sequences are MDHEN and SYDVKM. The CDR3 consists of 16 residues. CDR3 region: CASSFPSISGGSEAFF. The CDR3 coding sequence is TGTGCCAGCAGCTTTCCGTCGATATCAGGGGGCTCGGAGGCTTTCTTT.

Points on this clone: Sequence at one end of the junction differs from germline and may be a read error. The chain links TRBV7-7 to TRBJ2-2, with 8 positions matching TRBD2. The CDR3 totals 15 residues. Per germline, CDR1 SSHAT and CDR2 FNYEAQ (reference sequence). The CDR3 spells CASSLAGSGAGELFF. The DNA of the CDR3 is TGTGCTAGCAGCTTAGCGGGGAGCGGGGCCGGGGAGCTGTTTTTT.

This chain joins TRBV5-8 and TRBJ2-5; 8 bases are shared with TRBD2. Germline V gives CDR1 SGHTS, CDR2 YDEGEE. This CDR3 is 13 amino acids long. With V trimmed by 6 bases and J by 5 bases, 6 bases remained unmatched. CDR3 loop: CASTPGGGETQYF. The CDR3, as DNA: TGTGCCAGCACCCCCGGGGGGGGTGAGACCCAGTACTTC.

The V call is TRBV29-1, the J call TRBJ1-5, with 9 bases identical to TRBD1. The germline V gene has CDR1 SQVTM and CDR2 ANQGSEA. The V segment lost 3 bases and the J segment 7 bases; nucleotides outside the gene matches: 4. The CDR3 length is 13 residues. The CDR3 nucleotides read TGCAGCGTTGAGACAGGGGGGGGGCAGCCCCAGCATTTT. This gives the protein CSVETGGGQPQHF. Full variable domain (missing parts from reference TRBV29-1 and TRBJ1-5): SAVISQKPSRDICQRGTSLTIQCQVDSQVTMMFWYRQQPGQSLTLIATANQGSEATYESGFVIDKFPISRPNLTFSTLTVSNMSPEDSSIYLCSVETGGGQPQHFGDGTRLSIL.

This clone was detected only once. The chain links TRBV5-1 to TRBJ1-3; TRBD1 is a possible D gene (5 bases). V was clipped by 0 bases and J by 2 bases, with 12 bases between them. This CDR3 has 16 residues. CDR1 SGHRS and CDR2 YFSETQ come from the germline V gene. CDR3 sequence (DNA): TGCGCCAGCAGCTTGGTTGGGGCTTTGGCTGGAAACACCATATATTTT. It translates to CASSLVGALAGNTIYF. Together with reference TRBV5-1 and TRBJ1-3, the CDR3 gives the full variable domain: KAGVTQTPRYLIKTRGQQVTLSCSPISGHRSVSWYQQTPGQGLQFLFEYFSETQRNKGNFPGRFSGRQFSNSRSEMNVSTLELGDSALYLCASSLVGALAGNTIYFGEGSWLTVV.

This chain connects TRBV30 to TRBJ1-5; 7 nucleotides match TRBD1. This CDR3 contains 17 residues. Germline assignment: CDR1 GTSNPN and CDR2 SVGIG (reference sequence). V was pared by 2 bases and J by 1 base, with 11 bases of the junction left unmatched. CDR3 sequence reads: CAWSRRKGARSNQPQHF. CDR3 sequence (DNA): TGTGCCTGGAGTAGAAGGAAGGGGGCGCGAAGCAATCAGCCCCAGCATTTT. Drawing the rest from reference TRBV30 and TRBJ1-5, the complete variable domain is SQTIHQWPATLVQPVGSPLSLECTVEGTSNPNLYWYRQAAGRGLQLLFYSVGIGQISSEVPQNLSASRPQDRQFILSSKKLLLSDSGFYLCAWSRRKGARSNQPQHFGDGTRLSIL.

The chain carries TRBV19 and TRBJ1-5; D might be TRBD1 (5 bases). There are 16 residues in the CDR3. CDR1 and CDR2 (germline): LNHDA, SQIVND (reference sequence). Trimming took off 5 bases at V and 2 bases at J, with 16 bases between the two ends. For the CDR3, the DNA is TGTGCCAGTAGTTGGGGTCAGGGATTTCGCAATCAGCCCCAGCATTTT. Translating gives CASSWGQGFRNQPQHF.

The chain carries TRBV5-1 and TRBJ2-1; the match to TRBD2 covers 8 bases. Per germline, CDR1 SGHRS and CDR2 YFSETQ. The CDR3 length is 15 residues. V was clipped by 3 bases and J by 2 bases; unmatched bases: 4. CDR3: CASSWDGGAYNEQFF. The CDR3 coding sequence is TGCGCCAGCAGCTGGGACGGGGGGGCCTACAATGAGCAGTTCTTC. The full variable domain, rest sourced from reference TRBV5-1 and TRBJ2-1, is KAGVTQTPRYLIKTRGQQVTLSCSPISGHRSVSWYQQTPGQGLQFLFEYFSETQRNKGNFPGRFSGRQFSNSRSEMNVSTLELGDSALYLCASSWDGGAYNEQFFGPGTRLTVL.

This chain joins TRBV5-1 and TRBJ2-1; TRBD2 agrees at 12 bases. V dropped 3 bases and J dropped 1; count of bases not matched to a gene: 8. This CDR3 has 18 amino acids. Germline V lookup: CDR1 SGHRS, CDR2 YFSETQ. CDR3 sequence (DNA): TGCGCCAGCAGCTCTCTAGCGGGAGGGCGTGAATCCTACAATGAGCAGTTCTTC. This encodes CASSSLAGGRESYNEQFF.

The rearrangement joins TRBV6-6 to TRBJ1-2; 8 bases agree with TRBD1. V lost 8 bases to trimming and J lost 3 bases; unmatched junction nucleotides: 5. CDR1 MNHNY and CDR2 SVGAGI come from the germline V gene (reference sequence). The CDR3 has 13 amino acids. CDR3 region: CASASDRDYGYTF. The CDR3 nucleotides read TGTGCCAGCGCCTCGGACAGGGACTATGGCTACACCTTC.

This clone was found once. This rearrangement joins TRBV18 to TRBJ2-5, with D hard to call. Deletions cut 4 bases from V and 0 bases from J, with 18 bases between. There are 17 residues in the CDR3. Germline lookup yields CDR1 KGHSH and CDR2 LQKENI. The CDR3 bases are TGTGCCAGCTCACGCTCCCCCCCACAGTTGTACCAAGAGACCCAGTACTTC. It specifies CASSRSPPQLYQETQYF.

The rearrangement links TRBV28 to TRBJ1-5, with a tentative D call TRBD1 (5 bases). The CDR3 has 14 residues. Germline values: CDR1 MDHEN, CDR2 SYDVKM. The V end was cut by 2 bases, the J end by 5 bases, with 10 bases between. DNA for the CDR3: TGTGCCAGCAGTTTAATTCAGGGCGATCAGCCCCAGCATTTT. Translated: CASSLIQGDQPQHF.

The CDR3 DNA reads TGCGCCAGCACCCTATTCCGAGCGGGAGGGCCCAGCAATGAGCAGTTCTTC. Its translation: CASTLFRAGGPSNEQFF. The chain recombines TRBV5-1 with TRBJ2-1; TRBD2 matches at 10 bases. Trimming cost V 6 bases and J 6 bases; bases outside gene matches: 15. The CDR3 is made up of 17 amino acids. Germline CDR1 SGHRS, CDR2 YFSETQ.

This chain uses TRBV4-1 with TRBJ1-4, with TRBD1 matching over 7 bases. From germline, CDR1 is MGHRA and CDR2 YSYEKL. The CDR3 runs 17 residues. Trimming cost V 0 bases and J 0 bases; bases outside gene matches: 4. The DNA for the CDR3 is TGCGCCAGCAGCCAAGACCCACAGGGGACAACTAATGAAAAACTGTTTTTT. It translates to CASSQDPQGTTNEKLFF.

The rearrangement uses TRBV14 and TRBJ1-6; no reliable D call. Trimming took off 0 bases at V and 5 bases at J, with 11 bases between the two ends. The CDR3 covers 16 residues. Germline CDR1 reads SGHDN; CDR2 reads FVKESK. This CDR3 reads CASSQESSLNNSPLHF. CDR3 nucleotide sequence: TGTGCCAGCAGCCAAGAAAGCTCCCTGAATAATTCACCCCTCCACTTT.

The genes are TRBV5-4 and TRBJ2-1, with 10 nucleotides matching TRBD2. The V gene's germline CDR1 is SGHNT and CDR2 YYREEE (reference sequence). This CDR3 region has 15 residues. V was pared by 0 bases and J by 4 bases, with 1 base of the junction left unmatched. CDR3 bases: TGTGCCAGCAGCTTGGGGACTAGCGGATACAATGAGCAGTTCTTC. This encodes CASSLGTSGYNEQFF.

The chain links TRBV5-1 to TRBJ1-1, with D tentatively TRBD1 (5 bases). V lost 4 bases to trimming and J lost 3 bases, with 10 bases between them. CDR3 size: 13 residues. CDR1 and CDR2 (germline): SGHRS, YFSETQ. The CDR3 DNA reads TGCGCCAGCAGCCCTCCGGGGGACACTGAAGCTTTCTTT. Translating it yields CASSPPGDTEAFF.